This T cell receptor (beta chain) was sequenced in a study of T cells after yellow fever vaccination. Study-level results: Most primary-vaccination clones reappeared after the booster (96% CD4, 75% to 90% CD8). Overlap between CD4 and CD8 compartments was detected for a small share of clonotypes.

Using its own MiXCR run on the 5' RACE reads, TCRdb lists one record per CDR3 protein. The sample lists approximately 13,000 distinct CDR3 sequences; roughly 4.6% were seen once. Germline values: CDR1 SGHAT, CDR2 FQNNGV. Between the trimmed V and J ends, which lost 6 bases and 7 bases, there was a span of 23 bases. This CDR3 comprises 16 residues. This clonotype showed up many times. This chain connects TRBV11-2 to TRBJ2-3; D may be TRBD1 or TRBD2 (5 bases each). This specimen consisted of PBMCs, either bulk or a sorted T-cell subset (CD4+, CD8+, memory, or dextramer-sorted; not recorded which), obtained 45 days after the yellow fever booster vaccination. This TCR came from a man aged 25-40 years who received the YFV17D yellow fever vaccine. CDR3 residues: CASRSRGWQGANTQYF. The CDR3, as DNA: TGTGCCAGCAGATCTAGGGGTTGGCAGGGAGCGAATACGCAGTATTTT.